This entry concerns a single T cell receptor (beta chain). The data derive from a study of blood T cell repertoires in COVID-19. At the level of the study: Sample material is recorded as cDNA or gDNA derived from T cells, B-cell-depleted T cells, or PBMCs.

The CDR3 length is 14 residues. Trimming removed 3 bases from V and 3 bases from J; junction bases left unmatched: 7. CDR1 GTSNPN and CDR2 SVGIG come from the germline V gene (reference sequence). Only in-frame clones appear in the TCRdb table, and some are missing; sequencing was by immunoSEQ multiplex PCR. The sample consists of about 190,000 clones, roughly four fifths of them appearing once. The chain employs TRBV30 and TRBJ1-1, with 7 bases that match TRBD1. What was sequenced was peripheral blood. This TCR was sampled from a man aged 25-40 years with active or convalescent COVID-19. The CDR3: CAWRRTGEYTEAFF. DNA for the CDR3: TGTGCCTGGAGGAGAACAGGGGAGTACACTGAAGCTTTCTTT.